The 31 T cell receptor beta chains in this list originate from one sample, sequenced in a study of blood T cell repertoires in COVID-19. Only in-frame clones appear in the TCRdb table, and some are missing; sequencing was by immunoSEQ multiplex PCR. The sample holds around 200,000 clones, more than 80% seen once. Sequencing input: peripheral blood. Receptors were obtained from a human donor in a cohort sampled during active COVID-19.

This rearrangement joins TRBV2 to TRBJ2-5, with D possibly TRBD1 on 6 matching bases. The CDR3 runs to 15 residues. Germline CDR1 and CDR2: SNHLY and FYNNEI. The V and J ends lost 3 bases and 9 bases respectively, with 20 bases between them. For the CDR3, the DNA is TGTGCCAGCAGTGACAGGGGACAAGGACTGGGGGCCCAGTACTTC. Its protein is CASSDRGQGLGAQYF.

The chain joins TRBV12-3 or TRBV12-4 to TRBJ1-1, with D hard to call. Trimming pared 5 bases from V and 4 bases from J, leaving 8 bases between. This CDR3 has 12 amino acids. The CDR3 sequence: CASSTRVTEAFF. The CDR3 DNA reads TGTGCCAGCAGTACGAGGGTCACTGAAGCTTTCTTT.

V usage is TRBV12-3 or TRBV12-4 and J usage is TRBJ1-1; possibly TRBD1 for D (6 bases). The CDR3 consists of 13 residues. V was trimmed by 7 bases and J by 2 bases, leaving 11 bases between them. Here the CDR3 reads CASIKGVNTEAFF. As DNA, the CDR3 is TGTGCCAGCATTAAGGGGGTAAACACTGAAGCTTTCTTT.

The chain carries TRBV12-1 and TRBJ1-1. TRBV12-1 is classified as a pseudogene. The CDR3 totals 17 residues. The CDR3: CASSRSASREKNTEAFF. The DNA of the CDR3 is TGTGCCAGCAGCCGCTCCGCGTCGAGAGAGAAGAACACTGAAGCTTTCTTT.

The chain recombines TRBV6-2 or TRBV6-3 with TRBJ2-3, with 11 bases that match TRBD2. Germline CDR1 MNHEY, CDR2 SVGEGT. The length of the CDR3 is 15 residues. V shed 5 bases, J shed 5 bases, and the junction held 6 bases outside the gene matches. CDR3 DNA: TGTGCCAGCAGTAGCATAGCGGGGGGGCAAGATACGCAGTATTTT. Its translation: CASSSIAGGQDTQYF.

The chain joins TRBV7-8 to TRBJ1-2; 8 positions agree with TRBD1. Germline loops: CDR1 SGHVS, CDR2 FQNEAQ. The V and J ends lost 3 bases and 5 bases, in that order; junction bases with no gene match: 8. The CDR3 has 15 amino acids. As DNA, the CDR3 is TGTGCCAGCAGCTTTAGGACAGGGACGGGTTATGGCTACACCTTC. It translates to CASSFRTGTGYGYTF. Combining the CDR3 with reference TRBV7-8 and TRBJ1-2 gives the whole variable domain GAGVSQSPRYKVAKRGQDVALRCDPISGHVSLFWYQQALGQGPEFLTYFQNEAQLDKSGLPSDRFFAERPEGSVSTLKIQRTQQEDSAVYLCASSFRTGTGYGYTFGSGTRLTVV.

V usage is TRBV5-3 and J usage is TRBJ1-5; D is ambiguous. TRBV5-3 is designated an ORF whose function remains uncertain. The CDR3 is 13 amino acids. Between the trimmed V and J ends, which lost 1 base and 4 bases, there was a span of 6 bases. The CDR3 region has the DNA TGTGCCAGAAGCTTGTCGACTAATCAGCCCCAGCATTTT. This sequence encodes CARSLSTNQPQHF.

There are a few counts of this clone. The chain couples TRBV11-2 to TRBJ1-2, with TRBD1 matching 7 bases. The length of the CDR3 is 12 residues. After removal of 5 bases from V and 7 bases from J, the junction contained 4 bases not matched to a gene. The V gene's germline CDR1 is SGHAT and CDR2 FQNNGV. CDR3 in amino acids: CASSPTGLGYTF. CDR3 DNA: TGTGCCAGCAGCCCGACAGGGCTTGGCTACACCTTC. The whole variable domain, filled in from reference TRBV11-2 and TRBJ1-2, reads EAGVAQSPRYKIIEKRQSVAFWCNPISGHATLYWYQQILGQGPKLLIQFQNNGVVDDSQLPKDRFSAERLKGVDSTLKIQPAKLEDSAVYLCASSPTGLGYTFGSGTRLTVV.

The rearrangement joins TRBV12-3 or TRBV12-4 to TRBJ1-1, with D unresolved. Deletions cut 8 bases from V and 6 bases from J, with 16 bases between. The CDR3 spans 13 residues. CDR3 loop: CASGLLNRAEAFF. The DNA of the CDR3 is TGTGCCAGCGGTCTTCTTAACCGGGCTGAAGCTTTCTTT.

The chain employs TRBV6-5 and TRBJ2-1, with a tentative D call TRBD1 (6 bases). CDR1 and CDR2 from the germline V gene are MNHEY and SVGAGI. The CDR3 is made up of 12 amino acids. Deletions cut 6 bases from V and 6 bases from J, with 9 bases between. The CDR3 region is CASSRGVNEQFF. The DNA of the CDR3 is TGTGCCAGCAGCAGGGGTGTCAATGAGCAGTTCTTC.

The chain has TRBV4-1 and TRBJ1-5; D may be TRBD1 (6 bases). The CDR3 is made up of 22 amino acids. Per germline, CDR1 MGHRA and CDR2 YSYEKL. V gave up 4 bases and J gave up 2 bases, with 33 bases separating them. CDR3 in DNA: TGCGCCAGCAGCCGCAGGCCCGGGACACTAAAATCCGAAGGATGGGGCAATCAGCCCCAGCATTTT. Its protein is CASSRRPGTLKSEGWGNQPQHF.

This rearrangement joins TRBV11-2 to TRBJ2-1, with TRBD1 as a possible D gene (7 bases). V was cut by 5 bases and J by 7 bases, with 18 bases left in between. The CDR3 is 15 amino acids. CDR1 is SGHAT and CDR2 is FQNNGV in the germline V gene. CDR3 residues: CASSARWQGGNEQFF. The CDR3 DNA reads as TGTGCCAGCAGCGCCCGGTGGCAGGGGGGAAATGAGCAGTTCTTC.

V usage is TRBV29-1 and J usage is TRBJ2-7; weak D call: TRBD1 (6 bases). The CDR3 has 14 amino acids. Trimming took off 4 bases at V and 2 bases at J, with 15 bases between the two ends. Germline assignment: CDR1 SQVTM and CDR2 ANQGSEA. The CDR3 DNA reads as TGCAGCGTTGTCAGTCTAGAGGGGGCCTACGAGCAGTACTTC. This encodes CSVVSLEGAYEQYF.

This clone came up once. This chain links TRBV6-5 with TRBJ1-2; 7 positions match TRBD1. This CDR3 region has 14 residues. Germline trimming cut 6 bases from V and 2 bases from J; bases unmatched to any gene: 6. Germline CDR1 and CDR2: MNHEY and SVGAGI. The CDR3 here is CASSFQQGNYGYTF. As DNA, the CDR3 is TGTGCCAGCAGCTTTCAACAGGGGAACTATGGCTACACCTTC.

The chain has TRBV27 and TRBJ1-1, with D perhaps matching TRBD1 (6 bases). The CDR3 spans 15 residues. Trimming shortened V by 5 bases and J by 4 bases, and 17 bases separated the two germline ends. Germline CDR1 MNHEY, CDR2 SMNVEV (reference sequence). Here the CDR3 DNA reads TGTGCCAGCAGTCACCAGGACAGCGCCTTCACTGAAGCTTTCTTT. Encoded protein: CASSHQDSAFTEAFF.

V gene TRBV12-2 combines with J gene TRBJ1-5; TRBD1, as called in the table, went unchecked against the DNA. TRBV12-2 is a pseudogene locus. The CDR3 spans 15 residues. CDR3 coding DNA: TGTGCAAGTCGCTTAATACAGGGGAAAGATCAGCCCCAGCATTTT. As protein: CASRLIQGKDQPQHF.

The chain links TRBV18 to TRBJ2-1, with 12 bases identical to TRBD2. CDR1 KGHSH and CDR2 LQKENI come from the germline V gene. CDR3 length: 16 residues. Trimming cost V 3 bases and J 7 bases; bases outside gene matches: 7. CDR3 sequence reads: CASSPLRTSGDNEQFF. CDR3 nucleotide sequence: TGTGCCAGCTCACCGTTGCGGACTAGCGGGGATAATGAGCAGTTCTTC.

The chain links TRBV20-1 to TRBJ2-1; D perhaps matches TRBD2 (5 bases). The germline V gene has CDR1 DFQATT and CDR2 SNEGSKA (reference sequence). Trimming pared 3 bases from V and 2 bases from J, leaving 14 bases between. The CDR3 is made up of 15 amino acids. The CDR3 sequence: CSASKRQLAYNEQFF. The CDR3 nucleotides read TGCAGTGCTAGTAAGCGGCAGTTAGCCTACAATGAGCAGTTCTTC.

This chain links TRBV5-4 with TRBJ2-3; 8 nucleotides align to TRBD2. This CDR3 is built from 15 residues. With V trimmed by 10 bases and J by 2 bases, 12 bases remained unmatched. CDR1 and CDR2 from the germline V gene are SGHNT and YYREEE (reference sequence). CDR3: CAASVGLEATDTQYF. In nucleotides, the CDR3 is TGTGCCGCGTCTGTGGGACTAGAGGCCACAGATACGCAGTATTTT. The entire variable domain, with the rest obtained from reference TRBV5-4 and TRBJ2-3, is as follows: ETGVTQSPTHLIKTRGQQVTLRCSSQSGHNTVSWYQQALGQGPQFIFQYYREEENGRGNFPPRFSGLQFPNYSSELNVNALELDDSALYLCAASVGLEATDTQYFGPGTRLTVL.

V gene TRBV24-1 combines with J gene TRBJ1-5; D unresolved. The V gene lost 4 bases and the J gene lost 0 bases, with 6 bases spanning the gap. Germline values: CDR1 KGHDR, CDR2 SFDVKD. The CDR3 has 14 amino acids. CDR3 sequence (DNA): TGTGCCACCAGTGAGCCGGGTAGCAATCAGCCCCAGCATTTT. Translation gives CATSEPGSNQPQHF.

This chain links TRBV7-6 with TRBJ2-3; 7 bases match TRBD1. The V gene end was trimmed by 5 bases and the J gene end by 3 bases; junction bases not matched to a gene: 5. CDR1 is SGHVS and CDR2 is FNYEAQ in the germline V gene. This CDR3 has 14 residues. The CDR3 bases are TGTGCCAGCAGCCTAGAACAGGGGACAGATACGCAGTATTTT. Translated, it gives CASSLEQGTDTQYF.

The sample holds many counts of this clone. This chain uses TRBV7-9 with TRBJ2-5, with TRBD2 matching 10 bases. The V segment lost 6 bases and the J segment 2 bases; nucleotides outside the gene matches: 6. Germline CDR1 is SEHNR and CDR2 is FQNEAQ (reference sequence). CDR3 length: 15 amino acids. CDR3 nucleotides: TGTGCCAGCAGACCGCCGGGACTAGCGCAAGAGACCCAGTACTTC. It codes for CASRPPGLAQETQYF.

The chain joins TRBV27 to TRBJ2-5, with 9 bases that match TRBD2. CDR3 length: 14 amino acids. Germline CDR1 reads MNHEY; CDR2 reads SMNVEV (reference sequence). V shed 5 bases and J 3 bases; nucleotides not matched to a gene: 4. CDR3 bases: TGTGCCAGCAGTCCACTAGCGGGTGAAGAGACCCAGTACTTC. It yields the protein CASSPLAGEETQYF.

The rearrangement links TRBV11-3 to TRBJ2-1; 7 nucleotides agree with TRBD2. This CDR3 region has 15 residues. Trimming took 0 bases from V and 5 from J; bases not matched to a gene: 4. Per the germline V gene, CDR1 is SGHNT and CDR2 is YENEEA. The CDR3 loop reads CASSLEGGSHNEQFF. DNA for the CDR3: TGTGCCAGCAGCTTAGAGGGGGGGAGCCACAATGAGCAGTTCTTC.

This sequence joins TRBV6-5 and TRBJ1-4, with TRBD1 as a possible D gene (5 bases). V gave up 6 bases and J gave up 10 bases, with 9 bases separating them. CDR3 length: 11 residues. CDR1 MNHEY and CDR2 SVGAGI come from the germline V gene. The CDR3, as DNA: TGTGCCAGCAGAGGACAAGGAAAACTGTTTTTT. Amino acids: CASRGQGKLFF.

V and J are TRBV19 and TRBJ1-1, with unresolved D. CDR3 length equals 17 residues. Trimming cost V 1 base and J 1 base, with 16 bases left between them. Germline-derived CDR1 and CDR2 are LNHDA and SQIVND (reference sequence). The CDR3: CASSIVFGVGRNTEAFF. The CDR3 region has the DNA TGTGCCAGTAGTATAGTCTTCGGGGTCGGTAGGAACACTGAAGCTTTCTTT.

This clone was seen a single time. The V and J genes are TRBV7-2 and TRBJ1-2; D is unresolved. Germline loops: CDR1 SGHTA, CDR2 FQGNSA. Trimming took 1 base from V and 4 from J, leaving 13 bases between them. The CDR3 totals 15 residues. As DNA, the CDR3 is TGTGCCAGCAGCTTAGTAATGGGCTCGAGCTATGGCTACACCTTC. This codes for CASSLVMGSSYGYTF. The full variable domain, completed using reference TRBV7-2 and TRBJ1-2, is GAGVSQSPSNKVTEKGKDVELRCDPISGHTALYWYRQSLGQGLEFLIYFQGNSAPDKSGLPSDRFSAERTGGSVSTLTIQRTQQEDSAVYLCASSLVMGSSYGYTFGSGTRLTVV.

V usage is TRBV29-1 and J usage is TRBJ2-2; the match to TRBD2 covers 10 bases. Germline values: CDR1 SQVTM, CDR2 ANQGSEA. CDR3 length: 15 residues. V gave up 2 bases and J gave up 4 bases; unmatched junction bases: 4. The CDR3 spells CSVESSGGVTGELFF. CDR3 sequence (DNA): TGCAGCGTTGAATCTAGCGGGGGAGTCACCGGGGAGCTGTTTTTT.

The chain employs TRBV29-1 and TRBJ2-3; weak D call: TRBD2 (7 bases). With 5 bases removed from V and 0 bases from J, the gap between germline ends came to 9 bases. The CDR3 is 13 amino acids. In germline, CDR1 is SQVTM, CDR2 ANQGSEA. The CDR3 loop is CSVRGGSTDTQYF. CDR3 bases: TGCAGCGTTAGGGGGGGCAGCACAGATACGCAGTATTTT.

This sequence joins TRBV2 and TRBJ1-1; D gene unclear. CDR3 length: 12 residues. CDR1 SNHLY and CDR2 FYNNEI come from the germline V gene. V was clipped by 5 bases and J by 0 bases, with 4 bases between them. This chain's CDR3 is CASSNMNTEAFF. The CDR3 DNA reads TGTGCCAGCAGTAACATGAACACTGAAGCTTTCTTT.

The CDR3 region has the DNA TGTGCCAGTAGTATTATGGCAGGGGGTACTGGGGCCAACGTCCTGACTTTC. Translating gives CASSIMAGGTGANVLTF. The V gene is TRBV19, the J gene TRBJ2-6; 7 positions match TRBD1. The germline V gene has CDR1 LNHDA and CDR2 SQIVND (reference sequence). CDR3 length: 17 residues. The V gene end was trimmed by 3 bases and the J gene end by 2 bases; junction bases not matched to a gene: 7.